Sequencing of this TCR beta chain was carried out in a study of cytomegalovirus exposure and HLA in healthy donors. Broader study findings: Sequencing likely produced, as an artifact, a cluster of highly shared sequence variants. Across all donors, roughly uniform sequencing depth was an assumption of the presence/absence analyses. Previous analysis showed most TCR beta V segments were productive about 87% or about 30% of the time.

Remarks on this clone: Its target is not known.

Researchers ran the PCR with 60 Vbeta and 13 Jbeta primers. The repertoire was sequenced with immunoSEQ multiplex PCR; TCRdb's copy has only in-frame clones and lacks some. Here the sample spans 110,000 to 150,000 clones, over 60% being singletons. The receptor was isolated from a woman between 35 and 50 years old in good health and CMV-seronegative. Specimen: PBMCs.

CDR3 DNA: TGTGCCAGCAGTGAACAGGGAAACACCATATATTTT. Protein: CASSEQGNTIYF. V gene TRBV6-1 combines with J gene TRBJ1-3; D is undetermined. There are 12 residues in the CDR3. Looked up from germline, CDR1 is MNHNS and CDR2 is SASEGT. V dropped 2 bases and J dropped 4 bases, with 3 bases sitting between them.